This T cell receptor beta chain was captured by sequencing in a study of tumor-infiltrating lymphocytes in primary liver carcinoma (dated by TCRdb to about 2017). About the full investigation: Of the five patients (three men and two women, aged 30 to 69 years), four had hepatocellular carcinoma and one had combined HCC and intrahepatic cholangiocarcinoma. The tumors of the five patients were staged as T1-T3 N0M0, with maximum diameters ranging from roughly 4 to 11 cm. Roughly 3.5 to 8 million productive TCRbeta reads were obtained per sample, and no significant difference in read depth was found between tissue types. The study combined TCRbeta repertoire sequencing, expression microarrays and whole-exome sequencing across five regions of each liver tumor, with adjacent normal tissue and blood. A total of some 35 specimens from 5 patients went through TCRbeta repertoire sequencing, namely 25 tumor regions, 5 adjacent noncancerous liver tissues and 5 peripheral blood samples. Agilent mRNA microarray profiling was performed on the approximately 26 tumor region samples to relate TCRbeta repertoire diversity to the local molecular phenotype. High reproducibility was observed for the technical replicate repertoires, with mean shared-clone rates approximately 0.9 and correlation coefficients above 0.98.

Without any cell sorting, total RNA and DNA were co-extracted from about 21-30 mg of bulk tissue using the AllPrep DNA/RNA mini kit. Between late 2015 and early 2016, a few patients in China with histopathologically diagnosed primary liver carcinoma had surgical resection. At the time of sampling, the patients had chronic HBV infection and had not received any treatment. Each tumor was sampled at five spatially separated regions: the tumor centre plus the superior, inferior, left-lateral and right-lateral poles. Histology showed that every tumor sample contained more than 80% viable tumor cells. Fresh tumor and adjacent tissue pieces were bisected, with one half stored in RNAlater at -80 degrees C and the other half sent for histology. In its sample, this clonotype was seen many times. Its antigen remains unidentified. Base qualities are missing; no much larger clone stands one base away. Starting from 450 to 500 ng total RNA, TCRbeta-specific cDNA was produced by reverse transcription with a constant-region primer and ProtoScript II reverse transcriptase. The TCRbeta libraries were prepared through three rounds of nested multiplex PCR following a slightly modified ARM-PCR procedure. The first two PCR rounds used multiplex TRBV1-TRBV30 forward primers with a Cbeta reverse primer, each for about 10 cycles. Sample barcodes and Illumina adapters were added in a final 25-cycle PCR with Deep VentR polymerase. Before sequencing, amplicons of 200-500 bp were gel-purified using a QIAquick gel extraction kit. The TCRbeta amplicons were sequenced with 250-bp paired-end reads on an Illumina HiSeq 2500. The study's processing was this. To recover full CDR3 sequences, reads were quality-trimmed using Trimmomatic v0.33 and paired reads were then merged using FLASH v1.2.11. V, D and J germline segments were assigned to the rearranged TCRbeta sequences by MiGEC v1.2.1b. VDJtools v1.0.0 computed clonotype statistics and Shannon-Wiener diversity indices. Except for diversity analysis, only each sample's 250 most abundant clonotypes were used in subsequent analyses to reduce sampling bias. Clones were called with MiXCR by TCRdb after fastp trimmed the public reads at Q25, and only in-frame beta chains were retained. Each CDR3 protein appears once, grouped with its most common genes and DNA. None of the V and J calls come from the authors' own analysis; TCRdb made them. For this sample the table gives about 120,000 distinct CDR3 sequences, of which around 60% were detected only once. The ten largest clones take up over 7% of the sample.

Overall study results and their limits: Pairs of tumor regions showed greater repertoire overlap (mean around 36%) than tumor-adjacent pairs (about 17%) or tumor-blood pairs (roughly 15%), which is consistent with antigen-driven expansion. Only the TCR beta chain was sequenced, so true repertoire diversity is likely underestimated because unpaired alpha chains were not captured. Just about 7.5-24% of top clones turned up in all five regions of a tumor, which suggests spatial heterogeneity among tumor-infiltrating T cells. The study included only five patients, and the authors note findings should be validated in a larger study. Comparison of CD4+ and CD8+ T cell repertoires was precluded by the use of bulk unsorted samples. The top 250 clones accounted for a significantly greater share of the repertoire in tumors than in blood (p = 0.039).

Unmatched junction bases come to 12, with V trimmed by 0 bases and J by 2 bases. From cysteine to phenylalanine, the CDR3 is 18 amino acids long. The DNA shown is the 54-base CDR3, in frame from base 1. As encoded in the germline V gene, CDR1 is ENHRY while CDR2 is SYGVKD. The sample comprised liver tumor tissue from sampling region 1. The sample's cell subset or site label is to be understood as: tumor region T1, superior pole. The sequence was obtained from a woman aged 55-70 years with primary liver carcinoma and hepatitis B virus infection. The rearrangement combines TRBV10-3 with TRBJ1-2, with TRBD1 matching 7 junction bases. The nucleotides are TGTGCCATCAGTGAGTCAGGGGGCCGAGACTTCCTAAACTATGGCTACACCTTC. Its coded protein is CAISESGGRDFLNYGYTF.